This T cell receptor beta chain was captured in a study of Ad26.COV2.S vaccination and SARS-CoV-2 variants. Data came from immunoSEQ multiplex PCR; TCRdb stores just in-frame clones and leaves some out. The sample gives about 400,000 clones, about 91% of which show up once; about 1.9% is in the top ten. The V end lost 6 bases, the J end lost 5 bases, and 16 bases lay between the germline ends. CDR1 is KGHSH and CDR2 is LQKENI in the germline V gene. This CDR3 has 14 amino acids. Treatment given: 19 received Ad26.COV2.S at low or high dose, single or two shots; about 5 received placebo; per-sample allocation not given. The samples date from day 63 after the first vaccine or placebo injection.

The sequencing used peripheral blood, collected in a trial of Ad26.COV2.S vaccine versus placebo. This TCR derives from a person aged 18-60 years who received the Ad26.COV2.S COVID-19 vaccine or a placebo. The V call is TRBV18, the J call TRBJ2-5; D gene ambiguous. This CDR3 reads CASSPRSSSETQYF. The CDR3 nucleotides read TGTGCCAGCTCCCCCCGATCAAGTTCGGAGACCCAGTACTTC. The whole variable domain, filled in from reference TRBV18 and TRBJ2-5, reads NAGVMQNPRHLVRRRGQEARLRCSPMKGHSHVYWYRQLPEEGLKFMVYLQKENIIDESGMPKERFSAEFPKEGPSILRIQQVVRGDSAAYFCASSPRSSSETQYFGPGTRLLVL.